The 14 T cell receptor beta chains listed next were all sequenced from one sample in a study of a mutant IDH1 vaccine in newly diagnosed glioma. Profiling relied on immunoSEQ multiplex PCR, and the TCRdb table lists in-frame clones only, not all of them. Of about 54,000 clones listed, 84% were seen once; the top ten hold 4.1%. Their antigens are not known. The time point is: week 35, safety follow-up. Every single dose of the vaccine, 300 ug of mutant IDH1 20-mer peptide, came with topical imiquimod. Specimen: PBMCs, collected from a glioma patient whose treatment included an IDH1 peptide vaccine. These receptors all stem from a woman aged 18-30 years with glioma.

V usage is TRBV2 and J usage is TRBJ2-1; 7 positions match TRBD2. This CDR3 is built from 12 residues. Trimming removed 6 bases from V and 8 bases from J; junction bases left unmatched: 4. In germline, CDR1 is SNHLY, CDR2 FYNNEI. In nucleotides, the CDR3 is TGTGCCAGCAGGGGAGGGGCGTATGAGCAGTTCTTC. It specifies CASRGGAYEQFF.

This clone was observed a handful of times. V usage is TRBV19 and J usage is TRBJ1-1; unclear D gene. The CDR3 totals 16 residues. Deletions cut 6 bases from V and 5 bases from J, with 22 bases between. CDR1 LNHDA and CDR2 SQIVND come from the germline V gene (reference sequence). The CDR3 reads CASRPPKTAGGTEAFF. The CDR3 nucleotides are TGTGCCAGTAGGCCCCCCAAGACTGCAGGTGGGACTGAAGCTTTCTTT. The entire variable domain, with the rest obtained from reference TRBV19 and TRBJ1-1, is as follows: DGGITQSPKYLFRKEGQNVTLSCEQNLNHDAMYWYRQDPGQGLRLIYYSQIVNDFQKGDIAEGYSVSREKKESFPLTVTSAQKNPTAFYLCASRPPKTAGGTEAFFGQGTRLTVV.

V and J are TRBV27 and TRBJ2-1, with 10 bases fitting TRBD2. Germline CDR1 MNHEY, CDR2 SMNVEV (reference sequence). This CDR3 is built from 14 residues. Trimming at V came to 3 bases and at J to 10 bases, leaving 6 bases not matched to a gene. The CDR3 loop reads CASSLGTSEREQFF. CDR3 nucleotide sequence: TGTGCCAGCAGTTTGGGGACTAGCGAGCGAGAGCAGTTCTTC.

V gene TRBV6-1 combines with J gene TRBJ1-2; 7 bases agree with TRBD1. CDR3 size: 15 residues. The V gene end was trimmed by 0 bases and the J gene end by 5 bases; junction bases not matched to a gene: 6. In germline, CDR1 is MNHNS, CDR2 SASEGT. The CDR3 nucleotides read TGTGCCAGCAGTGAAGCGACAGGGAACCCTTATGGCTACACCTTC. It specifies CASSEATGNPYGYTF.

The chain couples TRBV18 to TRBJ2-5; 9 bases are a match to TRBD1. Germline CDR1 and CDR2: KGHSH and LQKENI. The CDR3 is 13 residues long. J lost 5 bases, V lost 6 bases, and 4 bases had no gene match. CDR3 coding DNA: TGTGCCAGCTCCGGGACAGGGTTTGAGACCCAGTACTTC. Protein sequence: CASSGTGFETQYF.

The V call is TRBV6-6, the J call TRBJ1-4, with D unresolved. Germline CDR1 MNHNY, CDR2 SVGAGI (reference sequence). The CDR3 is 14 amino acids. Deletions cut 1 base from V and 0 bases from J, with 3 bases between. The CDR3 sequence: CASSYWATNEKLFF. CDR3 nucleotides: TGTGCCAGCAGTTACTGGGCAACTAATGAAAAACTGTTTTTT.

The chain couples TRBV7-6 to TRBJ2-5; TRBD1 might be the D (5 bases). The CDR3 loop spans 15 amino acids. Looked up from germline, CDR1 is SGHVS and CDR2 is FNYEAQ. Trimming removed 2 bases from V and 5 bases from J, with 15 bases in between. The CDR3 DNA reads TGTGCCAGCAGCTTAACTGCAGGGTATGGGGAGACCCAGTACTTC. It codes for CASSLTAGYGETQYF.

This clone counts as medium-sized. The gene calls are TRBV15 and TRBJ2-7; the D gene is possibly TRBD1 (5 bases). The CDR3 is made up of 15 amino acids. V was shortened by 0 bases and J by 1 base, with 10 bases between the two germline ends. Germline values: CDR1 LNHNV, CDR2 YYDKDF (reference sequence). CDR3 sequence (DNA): TGTGCCACCAGCAGAGATACGGACACTTCCTACGAGCAGTACTTC. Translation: CATSRDTDTSYEQYF.

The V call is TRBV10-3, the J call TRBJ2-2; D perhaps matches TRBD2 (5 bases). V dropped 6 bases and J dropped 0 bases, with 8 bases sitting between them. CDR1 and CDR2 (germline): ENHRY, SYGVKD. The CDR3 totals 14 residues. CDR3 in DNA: TGTGCCATCAGGGCTAGCTCGAACACCGGGGAGCTGTTTTTT. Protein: CAIRASSNTGELFF.

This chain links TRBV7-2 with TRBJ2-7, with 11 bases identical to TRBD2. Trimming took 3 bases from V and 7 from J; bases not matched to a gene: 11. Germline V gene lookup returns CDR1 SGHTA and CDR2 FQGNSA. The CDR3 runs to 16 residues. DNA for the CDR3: TGTGCCAGCAGCTTTAGGATACTAGCGGGAGTTCCTGAGCAGTACTTC. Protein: CASSFRILAGVPEQYF. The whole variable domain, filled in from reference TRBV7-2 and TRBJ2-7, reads GAGVSQSPSNKVTEKGKDVELRCDPISGHTALYWYRQSLGQGLEFLIYFQGNSAPDKSGLPSDRFSAERTGGSVSTLTIQRTQQEDSAVYLCASSFRILAGVPEQYFGPGTRLTVT.

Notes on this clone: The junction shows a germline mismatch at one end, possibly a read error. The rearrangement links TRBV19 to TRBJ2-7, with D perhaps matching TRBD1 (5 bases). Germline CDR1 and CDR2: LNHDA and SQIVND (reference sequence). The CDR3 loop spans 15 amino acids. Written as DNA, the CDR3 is TGTGCCAGTGGTATTTTAAAGGGGCAGAGGTACGAGCAGTACTTC. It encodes CASGILKGQRYEQYF.

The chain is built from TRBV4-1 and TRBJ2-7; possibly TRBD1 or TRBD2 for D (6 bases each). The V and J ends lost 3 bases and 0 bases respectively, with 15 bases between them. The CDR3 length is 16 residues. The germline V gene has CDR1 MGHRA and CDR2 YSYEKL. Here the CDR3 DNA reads TGCGCCAGCAGCCAGGGAACAGGGAGGTCCTCCTACGAGCAGTACTTC. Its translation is CASSQGTGRSSYEQYF.

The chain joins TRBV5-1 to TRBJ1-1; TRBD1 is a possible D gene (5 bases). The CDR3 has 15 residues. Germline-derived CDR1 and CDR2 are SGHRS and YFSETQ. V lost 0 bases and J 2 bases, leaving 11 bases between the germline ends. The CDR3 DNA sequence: TGCGCCAGCAGCTTGGACAGGCCTATTAACACTGAAGCTTTCTTT. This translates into CASSLDRPINTEAFF.

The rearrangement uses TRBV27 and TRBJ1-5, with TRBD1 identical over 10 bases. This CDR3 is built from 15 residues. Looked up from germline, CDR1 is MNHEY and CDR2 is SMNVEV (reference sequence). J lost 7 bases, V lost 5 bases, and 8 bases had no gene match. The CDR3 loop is CASSRDRGERQPQHF. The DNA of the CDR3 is TGTGCCAGCAGTCGGGACAGGGGAGAAAGGCAGCCCCAGCATTTT.